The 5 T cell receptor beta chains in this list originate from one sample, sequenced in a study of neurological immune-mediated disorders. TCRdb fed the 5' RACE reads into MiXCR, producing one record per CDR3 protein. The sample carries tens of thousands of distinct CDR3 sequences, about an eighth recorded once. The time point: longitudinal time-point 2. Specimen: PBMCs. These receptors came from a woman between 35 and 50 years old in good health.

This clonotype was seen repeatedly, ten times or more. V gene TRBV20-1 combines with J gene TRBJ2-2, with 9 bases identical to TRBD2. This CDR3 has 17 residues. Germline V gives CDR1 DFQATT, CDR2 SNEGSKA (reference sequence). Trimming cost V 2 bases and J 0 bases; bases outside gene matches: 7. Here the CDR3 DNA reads TGCAGTGCTAGACGGGTAGCGGGGGCCGCGAACACCGGGGAGCTGTTTTTT. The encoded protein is CSARRVAGAANTGELFF.

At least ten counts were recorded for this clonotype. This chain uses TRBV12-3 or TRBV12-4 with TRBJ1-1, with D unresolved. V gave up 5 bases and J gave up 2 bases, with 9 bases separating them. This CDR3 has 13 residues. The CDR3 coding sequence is TGTGCCAGCAGTCGGTTGGATAACACTGAAGCTTTCTTT. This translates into CASSRLDNTEAFF.

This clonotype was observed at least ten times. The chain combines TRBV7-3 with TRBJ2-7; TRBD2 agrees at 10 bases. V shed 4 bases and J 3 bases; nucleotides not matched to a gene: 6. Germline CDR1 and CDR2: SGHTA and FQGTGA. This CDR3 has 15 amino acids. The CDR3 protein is CASSSTPSGSYEQYF. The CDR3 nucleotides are TGTGCCAGCAGCTCCACCCCTAGCGGGAGCTACGAGCAGTACTTC.

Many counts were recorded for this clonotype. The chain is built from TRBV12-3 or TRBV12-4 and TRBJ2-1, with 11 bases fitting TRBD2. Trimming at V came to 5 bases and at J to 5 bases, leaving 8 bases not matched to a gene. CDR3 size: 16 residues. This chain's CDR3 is CASSDLLAGGNNEQFF. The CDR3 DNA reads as TGTGCCAGCAGTGACCTTTTAGCGGGAGGGAACAATGAGCAGTTCTTC.

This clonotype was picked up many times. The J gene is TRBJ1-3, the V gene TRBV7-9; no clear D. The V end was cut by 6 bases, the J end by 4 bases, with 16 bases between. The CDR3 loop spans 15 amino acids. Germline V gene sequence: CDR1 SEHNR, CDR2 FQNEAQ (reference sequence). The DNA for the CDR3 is TGTGCCAGCAGGGCCGGTCGATTGACAGGAAACACCATATATTTT. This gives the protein CASRAGRLTGNTIYF.